The T cell receptor beta chain under discussion was sequenced for a study of T-cell memory formation after mild COVID-19. This clonotype occurred a few times. Via MiXCR, TCRdb re-called the 5' RACE reads, giving one row per CDR3 protein. Of about 340,000 distinct CDR3 sequences listed, approximately 16% were seen once; the top ten hold about a fifth. The sample was PBMCs or a T cell subset sorted from them (not recorded which). The TCR comes from a man aged 18 to 30 who had mild COVID-19 (a few samples of this study predate the infection). Cell type and time point are not known.

The CDR3 sequence is CASSLVPVSDEQYF. Here the CDR3 DNA reads TGTGCCAGCAGCTTGGTCCCCGTGAGCGACGAGCAGTACTTC. The chain recombines TRBV5-8 with TRBJ2-7; no reliable D call. Germline CDR1 and CDR2: SGHTS and YDEGEE. The CDR3 has 14 residues. V was trimmed by 0 bases and J by 5 bases, leaving 12 bases between them.